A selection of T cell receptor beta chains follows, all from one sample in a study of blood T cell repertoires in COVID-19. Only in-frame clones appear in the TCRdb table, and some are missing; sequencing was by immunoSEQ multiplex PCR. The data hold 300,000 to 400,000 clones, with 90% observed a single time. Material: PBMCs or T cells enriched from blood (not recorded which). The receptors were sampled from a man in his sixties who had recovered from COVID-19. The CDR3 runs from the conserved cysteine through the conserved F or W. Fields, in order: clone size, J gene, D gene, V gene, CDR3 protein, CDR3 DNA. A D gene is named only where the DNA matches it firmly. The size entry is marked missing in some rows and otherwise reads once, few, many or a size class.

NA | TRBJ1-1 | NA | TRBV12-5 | CASGLARYDTGSTEAFF | TGTGCTAGTGGTTTGGCCCGCTACGACACAGGAAGCACTGAAGCTTTCTTT
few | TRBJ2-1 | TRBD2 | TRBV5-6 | CASNVAGTPYNEQFF | TGTGCCAGCAACGTAGCGGGGACGCCCTACAATGAGCAGTTCTTC
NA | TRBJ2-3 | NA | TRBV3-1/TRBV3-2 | CASSQGPGGLSTDTQYF | TGTGCCAGCAGCCAAGGTCCCGGCGGGCTAAGCACAGATACGCAGTATTTT
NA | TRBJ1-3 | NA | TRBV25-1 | CASSESITSGNTIYF | TGTGCCAGCAGTGAATCTATTACCTCTGGAAACACCATATATTTT
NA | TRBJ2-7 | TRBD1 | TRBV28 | CASSGTGDIYEQYF | TGTGCCAGCAGTGGGACAGGGGATATCTACGAGCAGTACTTC
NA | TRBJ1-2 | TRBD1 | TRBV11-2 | CASSFTGGYGYTF | TGTGCCAGCAGCTTTACAGGGGGTTATGGCTACACCTTC
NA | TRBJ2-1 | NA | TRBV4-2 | CASSQVGGNEQFF | TGTGCCAGCAGCCAAGTAGGAGGAAATGAGCAGTTCTTC
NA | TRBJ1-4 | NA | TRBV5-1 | CASSPSPATNEKLFF | TGCGCCAGCAGCCCCTCACCAGCAACTAATGAAAAACTGTTTTTT
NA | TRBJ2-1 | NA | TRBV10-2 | CASSSLKNSVGQFF | TGCGCCAGCAGTTCACTAAAGAATAGCGTCGGGCAGTTCTTC
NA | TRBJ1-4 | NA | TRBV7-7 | CASSRYGGGVDEKLFF | TGTGCTAGCAGCCGATATGGAGGGGGGGTTGATGAAAAACTGTTTTTT
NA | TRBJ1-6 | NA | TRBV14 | CASSREGGNSPLHF | TGTGCCAGCAGCCGGGAGGGAGGTAATTCACCCCTCCACTTT
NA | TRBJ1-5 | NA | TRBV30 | CAWSLGGPSNQPQHF | TGTGCCTGGAGTTTGGGAGGCCCGAGCAATCAGCCCCAGCATTTT
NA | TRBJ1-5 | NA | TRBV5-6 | CASSTSGKGSNQPQHF | TGTGCCAGCAGCACCTCAGGGAAGGGGTCCAATCAGCCCCAGCATTTT
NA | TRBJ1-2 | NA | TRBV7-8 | CASSLDRNNYGYTF | TGTGCCAGCAGCTTAGACAGAAATAACTATGGCTACACCTTC
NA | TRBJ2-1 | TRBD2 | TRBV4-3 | CASSQVTSGGAVEQFF | TGCGCCAGCAGCCAAGTAACTAGCGGGGGGGCGGTTGAGCAGTTCTTC
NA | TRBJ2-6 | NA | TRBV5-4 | CASSLRGTGANVLTF | TGTGCCAGCAGCTTGAGGGGGACGGGGGCCAACGTCCTGACTTTC
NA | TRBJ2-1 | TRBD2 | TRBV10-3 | CAISRELAAPSNEQFF | TGTGCCATCAGCAGGGAACTAGCGGCCCCGTCCAATGAGCAGTTCTTC
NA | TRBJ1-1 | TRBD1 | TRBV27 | CASSRTGGYFAEAFF | TGTGCCAGCAGTCGGACAGGGGGGTATTTCGCTGAAGCTTTCTTT
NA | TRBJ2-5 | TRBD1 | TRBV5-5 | CASSLGTGGVETQYF | TGTGCCAGCAGCTTGGGGACAGGGGGCGTTGAGACCCAGTACTTC
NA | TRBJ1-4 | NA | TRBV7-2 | CASSLGVYGEKLFF | TGTGCCAGCAGCTTAGGAGTATACGGTGAAAAACTGTTTTTT
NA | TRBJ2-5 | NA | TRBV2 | CASSERREAETQYF | TGTGCCAGCAGTGAAAGGAGGGAGGCTGAGACCCAGTACTTC
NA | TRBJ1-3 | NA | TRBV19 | CASSSDPQGTGNTIYF | TGTGCCAGTAGTTCTGACCCCCAGGGAACTGGAAACACCATATATTTT
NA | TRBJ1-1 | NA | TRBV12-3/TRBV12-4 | CASSLGTEAFF | TGTGCCAGCAGCCTCGGCACTGAAGCTTTCTTT
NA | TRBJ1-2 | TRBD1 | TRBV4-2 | CASSQITTGGYGYTF | TGTGCCAGCAGCCAAATAACCACAGGGGGCTACGGCTACACCTTC
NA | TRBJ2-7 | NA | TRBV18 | CASSTGGGRGRLRYEQYF | TGTGCCAGCTCCACAGGGGGTGGGAGGGGCCGTCTTCGCTACGAGCAGTACTTC
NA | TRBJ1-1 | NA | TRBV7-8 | CASSLGGQMNTEAFF | TGTGCCAGCAGCTTGGGGGGTCAGATGAACACTGAAGCTTTCTTT
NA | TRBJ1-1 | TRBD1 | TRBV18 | CASSPTGIAPTEAFF | TGTGCCAGCTCACCGACAGGGATAGCACCCACTGAAGCTTTCTTT
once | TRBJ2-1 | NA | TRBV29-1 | CSVEVAYNEQFF | TGCAGCGTTGAAGTAGCCTACAATGAGCAGTTCTTC
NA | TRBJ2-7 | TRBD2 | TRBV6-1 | CASSDLGASGSYEQYF | TGTGCCAGCAGTGATCTTGGGGCTAGCGGATCCTACGAGCAGTACTTC
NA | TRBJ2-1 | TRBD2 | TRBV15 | CATSRGLAENNEQFF | TGTGCCACCAGCAGAGGGCTAGCGGAGAACAATGAGCAGTTCTTC
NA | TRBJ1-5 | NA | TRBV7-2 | CASSLNRDQPQHF | TGTGCCAGCAGCTTGAACAGGGATCAGCCCCAGCATTTT
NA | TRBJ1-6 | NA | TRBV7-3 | CASSFPMIVINSPLHF | TGTGCCAGCAGCTTTCCCATGATAGTGATAAATTCACCCCTCCACTTT
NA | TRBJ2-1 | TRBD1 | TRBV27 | CASNGDSSYNEQFF | TGTGCCAGCAACGGGGACAGCTCCTACAATGAGCAGTTCTTC
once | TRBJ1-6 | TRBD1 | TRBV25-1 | CASSTTKTGVNSPLHF | TGTGCCAGCAGTACCACGAAGACAGGGGTGAATTCACCCCTCCACTTT
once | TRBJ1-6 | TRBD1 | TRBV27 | CASSWGQAPYNSPLHF | TGTGCCAGCAGTTGGGGACAGGCACCCTATAATTCACCCCTCCACTTT
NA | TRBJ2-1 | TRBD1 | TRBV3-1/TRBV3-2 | CASRQQGPAYNEQFF | TGTGCCAGCAGACAACAGGGGCCGGCCTACAATGAGCAGTTCTTC
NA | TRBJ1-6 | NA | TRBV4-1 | CASSKTQGPRDSPLHF | TGCGCCAGCAGCAAAACGCAGGGGCCCCGGGATTCACCCCTCCACTTT
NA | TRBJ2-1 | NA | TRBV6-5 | CASRHPRWVYNEQFF | TGTGCCAGCAGACATCCCAGGTGGGTATACAATGAGCAGTTCTTC
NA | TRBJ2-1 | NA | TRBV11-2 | CASSLMEGSYNEQFF | TGTGCCAGCAGCTTGATGGAGGGGTCCTACAATGAGCAGTTCTTC
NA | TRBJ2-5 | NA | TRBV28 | CASSLAAARAQETQYF | TGTGCCAGCAGTCTCGCGGCAGCGAGGGCCCAAGAGACCCAGTACTTC
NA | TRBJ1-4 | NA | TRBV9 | CASSVSGPNEKLFF | TGTGCCAGCAGCGTATCAGGGCCTAATGAAAAACTGTTTTTT
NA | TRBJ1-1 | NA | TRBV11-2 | CASSLGGRTEAFF | TGTGCCAGCAGCTTGGGAGGGAGGACTGAAGCTTTCTTT
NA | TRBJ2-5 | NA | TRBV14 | CASSQLGGPRGTQYF | TGTGCCAGCAGCCAACTGGGGGGGCCCAGGGGGACCCAGTACTTC
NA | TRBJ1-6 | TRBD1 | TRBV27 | CASSFGTGGGSPLHF | TGTGCCAGCAGTTTCGGGACAGGGGGAGGTTCACCCCTCCACTTT
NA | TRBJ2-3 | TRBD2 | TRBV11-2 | CASSTTSGISTDTQYF | TGTGCCAGCAGCACGACTAGCGGTATTAGCACAGATACGCAGTATTTT
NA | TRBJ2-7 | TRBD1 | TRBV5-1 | CASSLRGQELYEQYF | TGCGCCAGCAGCTTGCGAGGACAGGAACTCTACGAGCAGTACTTC
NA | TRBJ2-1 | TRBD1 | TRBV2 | CASRKPGQQLRGNEQFF | TGTGCCAGCAGGAAGCCGGGACAGCAACTTAGGGGCAATGAGCAGTTCTTC
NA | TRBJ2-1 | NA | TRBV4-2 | CASSPPGLNNEQFF | TGTGCCAGCAGCCCCCCGGGACTTAACAATGAGCAGTTCTTC
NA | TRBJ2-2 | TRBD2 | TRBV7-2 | CASSSLAGGVTGELFF | TGTGCCAGCAGCTCCTTAGCGGGGGGGGTCACCGGGGAGCTGTTTTTT
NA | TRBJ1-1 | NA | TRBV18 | CASSSSRNTEAFF | TGTGCCAGCTCATCATCCAGGAACACTGAAGCTTTCTTT
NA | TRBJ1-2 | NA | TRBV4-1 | CASSQGLNYGYTF | TGCGCCAGCAGCCAAGGACTGAACTATGGCTACACCTTC
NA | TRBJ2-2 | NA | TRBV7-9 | CASSLAGTSNTGELFF | TGTGCCAGCAGCTTGGCCGGGACTTCGAACACCGGGGAGCTGTTTTTT
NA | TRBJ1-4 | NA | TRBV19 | CASSGGLNEKLFF | TGTGCCAGTAGTGGCGGGTTGAATGAAAAACTGTTTTTT